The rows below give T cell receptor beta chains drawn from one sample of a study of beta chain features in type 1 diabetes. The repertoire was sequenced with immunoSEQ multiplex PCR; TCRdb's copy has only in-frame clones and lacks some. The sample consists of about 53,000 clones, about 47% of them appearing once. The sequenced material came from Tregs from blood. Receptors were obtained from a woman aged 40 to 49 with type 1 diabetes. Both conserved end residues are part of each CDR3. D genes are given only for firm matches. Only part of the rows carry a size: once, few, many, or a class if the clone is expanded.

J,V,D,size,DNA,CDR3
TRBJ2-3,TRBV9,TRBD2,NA,TGTGCCAGCAGTCCGGGCGGGAGGTGGAGGTCAGATACGCAGTATTTT,CASSPGGRWRSDTQYF
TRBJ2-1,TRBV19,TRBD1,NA,TGTGCCAGTAGTATCGGGACAGGGGCGGAGCAGTTCTTC,CASSIGTGAEQFF
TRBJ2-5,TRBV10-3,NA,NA,TGTGCCATCCGAGGGAACGGGACCCAGTACTTC,CAIRGNGTQYF
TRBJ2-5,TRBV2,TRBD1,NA,TGTGCCAGCAAGACCGGGACAGGGGGCCAAGAGACCCAGTACTTC,CASKTGTGGQETQYF
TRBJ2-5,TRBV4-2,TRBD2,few,TGTGCCAGCAGCTTAGGATGGGCTAGCGGAGAGACCCAGTACTTC,CASSLGWASGETQYF
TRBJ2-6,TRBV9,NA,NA,TGTGCCAGCAGCGTCAGCCTGGGACTGGCCTCTGGGGCCAACGTCCTGACTTTC,CASSVSLGLASGANVLTF
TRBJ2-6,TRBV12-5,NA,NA,TGTGCTAGTGGCCCTCTTCGGGTAGGGGAAAATGGGGCCAACGTCCTGACTTTC,CASGPLRVGENGANVLTF
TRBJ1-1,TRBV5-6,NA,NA,TGTGCCAGCAGCTTATCGGGAAGAAACACTGAAGCTTTCTTT,CASSLSGRNTEAFF
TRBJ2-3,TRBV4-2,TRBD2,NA,TGTGCCAGCAGCCAAGATCTGGCGGGAGAGTACACAGATACGCAGTATTTT,CASSQDLAGEYTDTQYF
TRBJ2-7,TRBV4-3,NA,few,TGCGCCAGCAGCCAAGCTGCTAGCCCGCTCTACGAGCAGTACTTC,CASSQAASPLYEQYF
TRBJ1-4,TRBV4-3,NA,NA,TGCGCCAGCAGGCGTATGGGCAATAATGAAAAACTGTTTTTT,CASRRMGNNEKLFF
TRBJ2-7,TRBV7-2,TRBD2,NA,TGTGCCAGCAGCCCCCTAGCGGGAGGGCCGTACGAGCAGTACTTC,CASSPLAGGPYEQYF
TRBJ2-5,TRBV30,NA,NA,TGTGCCTTGCGGTACCAAGAGACCCAGTACTTC,CALRYQETQYF
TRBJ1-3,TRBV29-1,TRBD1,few,TGCAGCGTGAACAGGGGAACTGGAAACACCATATATTTT,CSVNRGTGNTIYF
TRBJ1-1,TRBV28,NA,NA,TGTGCCAGCACCGAAACCGGGGCAGGAGGGACTGAAGCTTTCTTT,CASTETGAGGTEAFF
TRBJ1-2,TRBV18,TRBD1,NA,TGTGCCAGCTCACGCACCGTGGACAGGGGGCAAGGCTACACCTTC,CASSRTVDRGQGYTF
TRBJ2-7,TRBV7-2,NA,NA,TGTGCCAGCAGCTTAGATCGGGGCTACGAGCAGTACTTC,CASSLDRGYEQYF
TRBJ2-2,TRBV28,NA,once,TGTGCCAGCAGTTCGGCCCACAGGGCGTCCGGGGAGCTGTTTTTT,CASSSAHRASGELFF
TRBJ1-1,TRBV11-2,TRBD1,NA,TGTGCCAGCAGCTCAACCGGGACAGGGGGCACTGAAGCTTTCTTT,CASSSTGTGGTEAFF
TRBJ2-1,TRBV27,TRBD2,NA,TGTGCCGCCCGGAAGGATCTAGCGGGAGGGGGTGAGCAGTTCTTC,CAARKDLAGGGEQFF
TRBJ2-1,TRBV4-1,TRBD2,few,TGCGCCAGCAGCCCAAGGGAGCGGGGGGGCCATGAGCAGTTCTTC,CASSPRERGGHEQFF
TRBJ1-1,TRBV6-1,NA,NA,TGTGCCAGCAGGGGGAGGGCGGACACTGAAGCTTTCTTT,CASRGRADTEAFF
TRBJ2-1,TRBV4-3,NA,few,TGCGCCAGCAGCCAAGTCCCGGAGATTCCTTACAATGAGCAGTTCTTC,CASSQVPEIPYNEQFF
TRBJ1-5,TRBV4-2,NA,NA,TGTGCCAGCAGCCAAGGCCCAAACTCGGGGCAGCCCCAGCATTTT,CASSQGPNSGQPQHF
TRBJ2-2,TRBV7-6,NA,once,TGTGCCAGCAGCCAAGGACAGACCCCCTCCACCGGGGAGCTGTTTTTT,CASSQGQTPSTGELFF
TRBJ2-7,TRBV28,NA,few,TGTGCCAGCAGTGAAACAACCCACGAGCAGTACTTC,CASSETTHEQYF
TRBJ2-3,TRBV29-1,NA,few,TGCAGCGCCAGACTAGACACAGATACGCAGTATTTT,CSARLDTDTQYF
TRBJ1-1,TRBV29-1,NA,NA,TGCAGCGTTGCGGGGGTCATGAACACTGAAGCTTTCTTT,CSVAGVMNTEAFF
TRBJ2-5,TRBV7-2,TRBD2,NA,TGTGCCAGCAGCTCTCGGACTAGCGGGAGGGGAGAGACCCAGTACTTC,CASSSRTSGRGETQYF